A single sample is the source of the 31 T cell receptor beta chains below, sequenced in a study of spatial heterogeneity in lung cancer (dated by TCRdb to 2018 to 2020). The time point label here, explained by the study, means: sample taken at primary tumor resection. To prepare the library, 5' RACE was applied. Instrument used: NextSeq 500. Starting from the raw public reads, TCRdb applied fastp trimming at Q25, assembled clones with MiXCR and retained in-frame beta chains. Every CDR3 protein is listed once, alongside the most common genes and DNA of its rows. The sample table contains 30,000 to 40,000 distinct CDR3 sequences; only one count was recorded for 3% to 3.5% of them. The leading ten clones occupy roughly 34% of the sample. The source was normal lung tissue next to the tumor, collected at surgery. The receptors originated from a male donor with early-stage non-small cell lung cancer.

This clonotype was observed at least ten times. One junction end disagrees with the germline gene, perhaps due to a read error. The CDR3 bases are TGTGCCAGCAGCTACCAACCTGAGGCTTTCTTT. Amino acid sequence: CASSYQPEAFF. The chain is built from TRBV7-2 and TRBJ1-1; D is uncertain. The CDR3 spans 11 residues. Germline loops: CDR1 SGHTA, CDR2 FQGNSA.

This clonotype was detected many times. V gene TRBV7-2 combines with J gene TRBJ1-3; the D gene is possibly TRBD1 (6 bases). This CDR3 comprises 14 residues. The germline V and J ends were trimmed by 1 base and 2 bases, with 6 bases remaining between them. Per the germline V gene, CDR1 is SGHTA and CDR2 is FQGNSA. CDR3 region: CASSLGTAGNTIYF. The DNA of the CDR3 is TGTGCCAGCAGCTTAGGGACAGCTGGAAACACCATATATTTT.

This clonotype was recorded at least ten times. This chain links TRBV7-9 with TRBJ1-1, with unresolved D. The length of the CDR3 is 13 residues. In germline, CDR1 is SEHNR, CDR2 FQNEAQ (reference sequence). V was clipped by 2 bases and J by 1 base, with 5 bases between them. CDR3 residues: CASSLSQNTEAFF. In DNA, the CDR3 is TGTGCCAGCAGCTTAAGTCAGAACACTGAAGCTTTCTTT.

This clonotype was seen more than once but under ten times. This sequence joins TRBV10-1 and TRBJ1-1; D may be TRBD1 (6 bases). From germline, CDR1 is WNHNN and CDR2 SYGVQD (reference sequence). V lost 4 bases, J lost 6 bases, and 12 bases lay in between. This CDR3 is built from 13 residues. CDR3 in amino acids: CASSVGKGAEAFF. The CDR3 DNA reads as TGCGCCAGCAGTGTTGGGAAGGGGGCTGAAGCTTTCTTT.

At least ten counts were recorded for this clonotype. The V and J genes are TRBV5-1 and TRBJ2-7; D might be TRBD2 (5 bases). The germline V gene encodes CDR1 SGHRS and CDR2 YFSETQ. CDR3 length equals 14 residues. Trimming left V 4 bases short and J 6 bases short, with 17 bases between. CDR3 DNA: TGCGCCAGCAGCGGGGAGTCTAGAAGAGCCGAGCAGTACTTC. As protein: CASSGESRRAEQYF.

This clonotype has at least ten counts. CDR3 sequence reads: CASSLGGQPSNEQFF. CDR3 DNA: TGTGCCAGCAGCTTGGGTGGCCAGCCCTCCAATGAGCAGTTCTTC. This sequence joins TRBV12-3 or TRBV12-4 and TRBJ2-1; D ambiguous. The CDR3 is 15 residues long. Deletions cut 6 bases from V and 6 bases from J, with 18 bases between.

This clonotype was counted many times. This sequence joins TRBV19 and TRBJ1-4; the D gene is possibly TRBD1 (5 bases). CDR3 length: 15 residues. Trimming took off 2 bases at V and 8 bases at J, with 15 bases between the two ends. CDR1 and CDR2 from the germline V gene are LNHDA and SQIVND (reference sequence). Here the CDR3 reads CASSINRDGEEKLFF. The CDR3 DNA follows: TGTGCCAGTAGTATAAACCGGGACGGTGAAGAAAAACTGTTTTTT.

This clonotype appeared many times. This chain uses TRBV28 with TRBJ2-3; 13 bases fit TRBD2. CDR1 is MDHEN and CDR2 is SYDVKM in the germline V gene. Trimming removed 5 bases from V and 3 bases from J; junction bases left unmatched: 2. CDR3 length: 15 residues. The CDR3 reads CASSRLAGGTDTQYF. For the CDR3, the DNA is TGTGCCAGCAGTCGACTAGCGGGAGGAACAGATACGCAGTATTTT.

This clonotype has at least ten counts. This chain connects TRBV5-1 to TRBJ2-1, with D possibly called TRBD1 or TRBD2 (5 bases each). The germline V gene has CDR1 SGHRS and CDR2 YFSETQ. Trimming stripped 1 base from V and 6 bases from J, with 14 bases between. The CDR3 runs 15 residues. The CDR3 DNA follows: TGCGCCAGCAGCTTGTCGCCCGGGGCTAGCAATGAGCAGTTCTTC. Protein product: CASSLSPGASNEQFF.

Concerning this clonotype: Mismatch with germline at one junction end may stem from a read error. The CDR3 protein is CATSPTGNYGYTF. The CDR3 nucleotides are TGTGCCACCAGCCCCACAGGAAACTATGGCTACACCTTC. V usage is TRBV7-3 and J usage is TRBJ1-2, with D perhaps TRBD1 (5 bases). Germline values: CDR1 SGHTA, CDR2 FQGTGA. There are 13 residues in the CDR3.

This clonotype was counted many times. V is TRBV7-9 and J is TRBJ2-4; maybe TRBD2 (6 bases). This CDR3 contains 12 residues. V lost 6 bases and J lost 7, with 10 bases in between. CDR1 SEHNR and CDR2 FQNEAQ come from the germline V gene (reference sequence). CDR3 in amino acids: CASSWGRNIQYF. Written as DNA, the CDR3 is TGTGCCAGCAGTTGGGGGAGGAACATTCAGTACTTC. The full variable domain, completed using reference TRBV7-9 and TRBJ2-4, is DTGVSQNPRHKITKRGQNVTFRCDPISEHNRLYWYRQTLGQGPEFLTYFQNEAQLEKSRLLSDRFSAERPKGSFSTLEIQRTEQGDSAMYLCASSWGRNIQYFGAGTRLSVL.

This clonotype occurred many times. The chain has TRBV12-3 or TRBV12-4 and TRBJ1-4; no clear D. The CDR3 is made up of 12 amino acids. V dropped 5 bases and J dropped 15 bases, with 16 bases sitting between them. CDR3 bases: TGTGCCAGCAGTCCCACTCCGGGAGAGGTGTTTTTT. Protein product: CASSPTPGEVFF.

In its sample, this clonotype ranks as medium-sized. The chain recombines TRBV2 with TRBJ2-7, with a weak D call TRBD2 (5 bases). Trimming shortened V by 4 bases and J by 7 bases, and 14 bases separated the two germline ends. Germline CDR1 reads SNHLY; CDR2 reads FYNNEI. There are 13 residues in the CDR3. CDR3 nucleotides: TGTGCCAGCAGTGCTGGACCGGGGTGGGAGCAGTACTTC. Amino acid sequence: CASSAGPGWEQYF.

Many counts were recorded for this clonotype. The V call is TRBV3-1, the J call TRBJ2-4; D not resolved. The CDR3 totals 15 residues. The germline CDR1 and CDR2 sequences are LGHDT and YNNKEL (reference sequence). Trimming removed 8 bases at V and 0 bases at J, with 14 bases between. CDR3 loop: CASGARATAKNIQYF. The DNA of the CDR3 is TGTGCCAGCGGAGCTAGGGCAACAGCCAAAAACATTCAGTACTTC. The full variable domain, with the rest looked up from reference TRBV3-1 and TRBJ2-4, is DTAVSQTPKYLVTQMGNDKSIKCEQNLGHDTMYWYKQDSKKFLKIMFSYNNKELIINETVPNRFSPKSPDKAHLNLHINSLELGDSAVYFCASGARATAKNIQYFGAGTRLSVL.

This clonotype occurred many times. The chain uses TRBV27 and TRBJ2-3; D gene uncertain. This CDR3 is 11 amino acids long. The V end was cut by 4 bases, the J end by 6 bases, with 5 bases between. CDR1 is MNHEY and CDR2 is SMNVEV in the germline V gene (reference sequence). CDR3 bases: TGTGCCAGCAGTTCCGGGGATACGCAGTATTTT. It encodes CASSSGDTQYF.

The table lists this clonotype with many counts. CDR3 nucleotide sequence: TGCGCCAGCAGCTTGGGTATTTCAGATACGCAGTATTTT. As protein: CASSLGISDTQYF. This chain uses TRBV5-1 with TRBJ2-3, with D hard to call. This CDR3 is 13 amino acids long. Trimming cost V 0 bases and J 4 bases, with 6 bases left between them. Germline V CDR1 and CDR2: SGHRS, YFSETQ.

There are many counts of this clonotype. V and J are TRBV20-1 and TRBJ2-7, with D possibly matching TRBD2 (6 bases). This CDR3 has 16 amino acids. Germline V lookup: CDR1 DFQATT, CDR2 SNEGSKA (reference sequence). Trimming left V 0 bases short and J 3 bases short, with 18 bases between. CDR3 coding DNA: TGCAGTGCTAGAGATCATTTAACGGACTACCTCTACGAGCAGTACTTC. As protein: CSARDHLTDYLYEQYF.

This clonotype was counted between two and nine times. This chain uses TRBV20-1 with TRBJ2-6, with 7 nucleotides matching TRBD2. J lost 5 bases, V lost 3 bases, and 7 bases had no gene match. This CDR3 has 15 residues. CDR1 DFQATT and CDR2 SNEGSKA come from the germline V gene (reference sequence). The CDR3 loop is CSASSGGSRANVLTF. DNA for the CDR3: TGCAGTGCTAGCTCCGGGGGGTCCCGGGCCAACGTCCTGACTTTC.

This clonotype is large by share. The chain combines TRBV28 with TRBJ2-7; D is unresolved. The germline V and J ends were trimmed by 2 bases and 3 bases, with 11 bases remaining between them. Germline lookup yields CDR1 MDHEN and CDR2 SYDVKM. The CDR3 sequence is 14 residues long. Here the CDR3 reads CASSLPLDGYEQYF. In DNA, the CDR3 is TGTGCCAGCAGTTTACCCCTGGACGGCTACGAGCAGTACTTC.

As regards this clonotype: This could be a read error, since a much larger clone is one nucleotide away. J is TRBJ1-1 and V is TRBV3-1, with no clear D. The CDR3 consists of 12 residues. Germline assignment: CDR1 LGHDT and CDR2 YNNKEL (reference sequence). The CDR3 here is CVSSQRDTEAFF. CDR3 sequence (DNA): TGTGTCAGCAGCCAGAGGGACACTGAAGCTTTCTTT. The whole variable domain, remainder taken from reference TRBV3-1 and TRBJ1-1, is DTAVSQTPKYLVTQMGNDKSIKCEQNLGHDTMYWYKQDSKKFLKIMFSYNNKELIINETVPNRFSPKSPDKAHLNLHINSLELGDSAVYFCVSSQRDTEAFFGQGTRLTVV.

At least ten counts were recorded for this clonotype. The chain recombines TRBV29-1 with TRBJ2-1, with 9 positions matching TRBD2. Germline loops: CDR1 SQVTM, CDR2 ANQGSEA. The CDR3 runs 13 residues. The J segment lost 4 bases and the V segment lost 7 bases, leaving 5 bases of the junction unmatched. This CDR3 reads CSAGTSGYNEQFF. The DNA of the CDR3 is TGCAGCGCCGGAACTAGCGGGTACAATGAGCAGTTCTTC.

This clonotype is classed as medium-sized (0.01 to 0.1%). The J gene is TRBJ2-7, the V gene TRBV12-3 or TRBV12-4, with a possible D match to TRBD1 (5 bases). This CDR3 has 12 amino acids. The V end was cut by 5 bases, the J end by 3 bases, with 8 bases between. Here the CDR3 DNA reads TGTGCCAGCAGTACAGGTAACTACGAGCAGTACTTC. Translating it yields CASSTGNYEQYF.

The chain uses TRBV28 and TRBJ1-1, with 9 bases that match TRBD1. Germline CDR1 and CDR2: MDHEN and SYDVKM. The V and J ends lost 7 bases and 10 bases, in that order; junction bases with no gene match: 7. The CDR3 is made up of 12 amino acids. The chain's CDR3 is CASTTQGARAFF. For the CDR3, the DNA is TGTGCCAGCACCACACAGGGGGCGCGAGCTTTCTTT.

This clonotype was seen ten or more times. V is TRBV20-1 and J is TRBJ2-5; D unclear. The germline V and J ends were trimmed by 1 base and 1 base, with 10 bases remaining between them. Germline values: CDR1 DFQATT, CDR2 SNEGSKA (reference sequence). The CDR3 runs to 14 residues. The CDR3, as DNA: TGCAGTGCTAGAGTCAAAGTGCTCCAAGAGACCCAGTACTTC. Its protein is CSARVKVLQETQYF.

In this sample, this clonotype turned up many times. CDR3 in DNA: TGTGCCAGCAGCTTAACTCAGGGGGCGGGATCCAACACTGAAGCTTTCTTT. Translating it yields CASSLTQGAGSNTEAFF. The V gene is TRBV7-8, the J gene TRBJ1-1; 8 positions match TRBD1. The CDR3 is made up of 17 amino acids. J gave up 2 bases and V 2 bases, and 10 bases lay outside the gene matches. The V gene's germline CDR1 is SGHVS and CDR2 FQNEAQ. Using reference TRBV7-8 and TRBJ1-1 for the parts outside the CDR3, the full variable domain is GAGVSQSPRYKVAKRGQDVALRCDPISGHVSLFWYQQALGQGPEFLTYFQNEAQLDKSGLPSDRFFAERPEGSVSTLKIQRTQQEDSAVYLCASSLTQGAGSNTEAFFGQGTRLTVV.

This clonotype was picked up many times. CDR3 amino acids: CASSLDGGNPFTDTQYF. The DNA of the CDR3 is TGTGCCAGCAGCTTAGATGGGGGAAACCCTTTTACAGATACGCAGTATTTT. V and J are TRBV7-2 and TRBJ2-3; D possibly matches TRBD1 or TRBD2 (5 bases each). CDR1 is SGHTA and CDR2 is FQGNSA in the germline V gene. V was pared by 1 base and J by 3 bases, with 17 bases between. The CDR3 spans 17 residues.

This clonotype occurred many times. The rearrangement links TRBV11-2 to TRBJ1-1; D is unresolved. V lost 0 bases and J 0 bases, leaving 14 bases between the germline ends. The germline CDR1 and CDR2 sequences are SGHAT and FQNNGV. The CDR3 runs to 17 residues. The CDR3 nucleotides read TGTGCCAGCAGCTTAGATCGGGAAGTCTCCCTGAACACTGAAGCTTTCTTT. This codes for CASSLDREVSLNTEAFF.

This clonotype was detected many times. The chain has TRBV6-2 or TRBV6-3 and TRBJ1-5, with D uncertain. Germline CDR1 is MNHEY and CDR2 is SVGEGT. This CDR3 is 13 amino acids long. Trimming took 7 bases from V and 9 from J, leaving 16 bases between them. The CDR3 DNA is TGTGCCAGCACTCAGACCGGCTTTGGGCCCCAGCATTTT. Translation: CASTQTGFGPQHF.

This clonotype was found many times. This chain joins TRBV7-9 and TRBJ2-2; 8 bases are shared with TRBD1. Germline values: CDR1 SEHNR, CDR2 FQNEAQ (reference sequence). The CDR3 sequence is 14 residues long. V gave up 8 bases and J gave up 2 bases; unmatched junction bases: 4. The CDR3 reads CASQDRANTGELFF. The CDR3 DNA reads as TGTGCCAGCCAGGACAGGGCCAACACCGGGGAGCTGTTTTTT.

This clonotype was seen repeatedly, ten times or more. The chain carries TRBV25-1 and TRBJ2-3; the D call may be TRBD1 or TRBD2 (5 bases each). The germline V and J ends were trimmed by 5 bases and 3 bases, with 15 bases remaining between them. Germline CDR1 is MGHDK and CDR2 is SYGVNS. The CDR3 is 15 residues long. CDR3 in amino acids: CASSKKRGATDTQYF. The CDR3 nucleotides read TGTGCCAGCAGTAAGAAGAGGGGTGCGACAGATACGCAGTATTTT. Full variable domain (missing parts from reference TRBV25-1 and TRBJ2-3): EADIYQTPRYLVIGTGKKITLECSQTMGHDKMYWYQQDPGMELHLIHYSYGVNSTEKGDLSSESTVSRIRTEHFPLTLESARPSHTSQYLCASSKKRGATDTQYFGPGTRLTVL.

This clonotype came up many times. The chain recombines TRBV12-3 or TRBV12-4 with TRBJ2-1; weak D call: TRBD2 (6 bases). This CDR3 comprises 15 residues. V was pared by 4 bases and J by 15 bases, with 25 bases between. The CDR3 region is CASSYRLVEREAAFF. CDR3 DNA sequence: TGTGCCAGCAGTTACAGACTAGTAGAGCGAGAGGCGGCGTTCTTC.